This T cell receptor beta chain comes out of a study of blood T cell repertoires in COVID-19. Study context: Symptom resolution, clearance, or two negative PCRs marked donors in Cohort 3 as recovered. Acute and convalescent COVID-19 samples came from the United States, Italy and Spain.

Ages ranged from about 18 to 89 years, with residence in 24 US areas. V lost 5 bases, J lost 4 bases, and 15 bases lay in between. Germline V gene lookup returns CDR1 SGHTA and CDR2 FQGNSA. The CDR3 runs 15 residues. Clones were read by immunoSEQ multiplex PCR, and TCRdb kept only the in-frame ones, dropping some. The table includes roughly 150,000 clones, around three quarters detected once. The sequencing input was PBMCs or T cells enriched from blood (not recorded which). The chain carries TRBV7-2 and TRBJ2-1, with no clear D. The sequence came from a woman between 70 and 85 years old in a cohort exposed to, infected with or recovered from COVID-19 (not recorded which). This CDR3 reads CASSPQDGQYNEQFF. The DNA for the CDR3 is TGTGCCAGCAGCCCCCAGGATGGGCAGTACAATGAGCAGTTCTTC. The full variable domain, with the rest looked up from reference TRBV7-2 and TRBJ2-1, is GAGVSQSPSNKVTEKGKDVELRCDPISGHTALYWYRQSLGQGLEFLIYFQGNSAPDKSGLPSDRFSAERTGGSVSTLTIQRTQQEDSAVYLCASSPQDGQYNEQFFGPGTRLTVL.